Reported below is one T cell receptor beta chain. Which antigen it targets is not known. Base qualities were left out, and no much larger clone turns up one base away. Libraries were prepared through 5' RACE. The reads were generated on an Illumina HiSeq 2500. A second PCR of roughly 7 to 11 cycles was performed with a sample-barcoded 5' primer and a J-beta primer mix. Each TCR beta cDNA molecule received a unique molecular identifier from a template-switch 5' adaptor carrying 12 random nucleotides. At least 3 million CDR3-containing paired-end reads were obtained from each sample. The Mint cDNA synthesis kit, primed by a TRBC-specific oligonucleotide, was used to synthesize first-strand cDNA from all RNA. All cDNA was treated with uracil-DNA glycosylase and then went through a first 18-cycle PCR with the universal primers M1SS and BC2_uni_R. Turning to the authors' computational methods: Each sample was normalized by randomly selecting 1 million high-quality reads, each carrying a distinct molecular identifier. Instead of being binned into consensus sequences, reads that shared molecular identifiers were thrown out. MiTCR, run with a Q25 quality threshold and the strictest error-elimination algorithm, handled CDR3 identification, clonotype clustering and error correction. A nonparametric unseen species model with Euler transformation was used to estimate lower-bound total TCR beta diversity. The raw public reads went through TCRdb reprocessing: fastp at Q25, MiXCR clone calling, in-frame beta chains kept. Merged by CDR3 protein, the rows form single entries marked with the most common genes and DNA. The V and J calls were not made by the authors but by TCRdb's processing. The table for this sample lists some 760,000 distinct CDR3 sequences; more than 20% of them were counted only once. Together, the top ten hold under 4.5% of the sample.

V lost 5 bases and J lost 10 bases, and the count of bases not matched to a germline gene is 19. CDR1 and CDR2, per the germline V gene, are MDHEN and SYDVKM. The CDR3 spans 18 residues, from the cysteine through the phenylalanine. The read is trimmed to its CDR3 DNA, 54 bases read in frame from base 1. The donors were around 39 Caucasian individuals from Russia, aged 6 to 90 years, who were systemically healthy. Each donor gave around 9.9 milliliters of peripheral blood, collected into EDTA-treated Vacutainer tubes. Ficoll-Paque density-gradient centrifugation was used to isolate PBMCs, with at least 6 million per sample. Trizol reagent was used to extract total RNA from the PBMCs, yielding at least 5 micrograms per sample. For every donor, flow cytometry on a PBMC aliquot measured the percentage of naive CD45RAhigh/CD27high T cells. The sample comes from a study of blood T cells in healthy people across ages (dated by TCRdb to between 2014 and 2017). Looking at the study overall: In model experiments, roughly one uniquely barcoded TCR beta cDNA molecule per two T cells was captured by template switching. To track age-related changes in TCR beta repertoire diversity, the study relied on deep sequencing normalized with unique cDNA molecular identifiers. The donors were divided into four age groups: young (average around 16 years), middle-aged (about 39), aged (approximately 62) and long-lived (nearly 85). For two donors (one aged 18 to 29 and one aged 80 or older), the study analyzed two additional independent replicas of 1 million unique cDNA reads from the same blood draw. General conclusions and limits of the study: Because the CMV infection status of the donors was unknown, age-related changes in expanded clonotypes may potentially have been confounded. Estimates of total diversity based on one million sequenced T cells were regarded as lower bounds and as underestimates. A strong correlation was found between observed TCR beta diversity and the percentage of naive T cells measured by flow cytometry. Compared with the aged group, the long-lived group had more naive CD4+ T cells, fewer expanded clones and increased TCR diversity, a pattern suggesting age selection. As age increased, observed TCR beta diversity per million T cells dropped in a roughly linear way, and a significant reduction was already evident by age around 41. Bulk unsorted PBMC profiling prevented conclusive comparison of naive and antigen-experienced compartments.

The data also belong to a second study, concerning T cells of mothers and their children. From that second study: Nine systemically healthy Caucasian individuals served as donors, namely three mothers together with their six children. cDNA synthesis consumed the entire amount of extracted RNA, loaded at roughly 1.5 ug RNA in each 15 ul reaction. In the second PCR, the M1S primer added sample barcodes and 2-4 random nucleotides. Over 8 million TCR beta CDR3 reads came from each mother, compared with approximately 3.1 million reads from each child. Thymic selection similarly shapes TCR recombination output in related and unrelated pairs, with minor effect from inherited differences. Normalized repertoire overlap in related mother-child pairs was always slightly higher than in unrelated mother-child pairs, but the difference was never significant. Persistent microchimeric T cell clones were not detected, at a sensitivity of around 95 clones per million clonotypes. To look for features that set related mother-child pairs apart from unrelated individuals, the researchers ran deep NGS to compare the TCR beta repertoires of mothers and children. Mothers averaged roughly 40 +/- 4 years of age and children averaged 11 +/- 4 years. After adapters were ligated using NEBNext reagents, the libraries underwent 100+100 nt paired-end sequencing on an Illumina HiSeq 2000. Mother and child libraries were prepared a month apart and sequenced in separate runs to prevent cross-contamination. For each donor, between roughly 450,000 and 2,300,000 distinct TCR beta clonotypes were identified. Naive TCR beta clonotypes were estimated from low-frequency clonotypes matched to each donor's FACS-determined naive share, without sorting.

The origin of this receptor is a boy aged 5-17 years in good health. This sequence uses TRBV28 and TRBJ1-6, with 8 junctional bases fitting TRBD1. The sequenced material came from blood. The encoded CDR3 is CASSAALSGQGGNSPLHF. The DNA sequence is TGTGCCAGCAGTGCAGCTCTATCAGGACAGGGTGGGAACTCACCCCTCCACTTT.